This T cell receptor beta chain was identified in a study of CD8 T cells in ankylosing spondylitis. As to this clonotype: Its antigen remains unknown.

Germline CDR1 and CDR2: SGHTA and FQGNSA. The CDR3 extends over 14 amino acids. Deletions cut 5 bases from V and 6 bases from J, with 15 bases between. Library preparation for TCR beta used quantitative 5'-RACE with molecular barcodes. TCRdb re-derived calls from the 5' RACE reads in MiXCR, one entry per CDR3 protein. The top ten hold around 4.5% of the sample, which has 200,000 to 300,000 distinct CDR3 sequences, more than 25% seen once. Findings and limits, study-wide: Characteristic of ankylosing spondylitis blood, it appeared, was a TCR beta motif comprising several highly homologous variants. The authors reported significant enrichment of disease-linked clones in matched ankylosing spondylitis synovial fluid.

This clonotype was sampled from a male donor with ankylosing spondylitis or in good health (not recorded which). V usage is TRBV7-2 and J usage is TRBJ2-3, with D possibly being TRBD1 (5 bases). The sequenced sample was blood, either unsorted or a sorted T cell fraction (not recorded which). The CDR3: CASSTQPGSDTQYF. The CDR3 region has the DNA TGTGCCAGCAGCACACAGCCAGGGTCCGATACGCAGTATTTT.